These 17 T cell receptor beta chains originate from one sample sequenced in a study of shared clonotypes between healthy human individuals. The method was immunoSEQ multiplex PCR; TCRdb's version includes in-frame clones alone and lacks a portion of them. Among more than 2,000,000 clones, approximately 94% were seen once, and the ten largest hold around 0.14%. Sequences were obtained from naive CD4+ T cells sorted from blood. Noted subset: CD45RA+ positively selected. The receptors derive from a man in his late teens or twenties in good health.

The chain employs TRBV6-5 and TRBJ2-2; no clear D. Germline V gene sequence: CDR1 MNHEY, CDR2 SVGAGI. Trimming cost V 6 bases and J 1 base, with 9 bases left between them. The CDR3 is 14 amino acids. The CDR3 is CASSNDWNTGELFF. CDR3 coding DNA: TGTGCCAGCAGCAACGACTGGAACACCGGGGAGCTGTTTTTT.

On this clone: Different DNA sequences within this sample yield the same CDR3. This sequence joins TRBV19 and TRBJ1-1; TRBD1 matches at 9 bases. Per the germline V gene, CDR1 is LNHDA and CDR2 is SQIVND (reference sequence). The CDR3 runs 15 residues. V trimming: 5 bases; J trimming: 0 bases; junction bases outside the gene matches: 4. The CDR3 sequence is CASSPGQGLNTEAFF. The CDR3 region has the DNA TGTGCCAGTAGTCCGGGACAGGGCTTGAACACTGAAGCTTTCTTT.

The chain combines TRBV5-4 with TRBJ1-6; 8 positions match TRBD1. V was pared by 1 base and J by 6 bases, with 3 bases of the junction left unmatched. The CDR3 runs 15 residues. Germline V gives CDR1 SGHNT, CDR2 YYREEE (reference sequence). This CDR3 is CASSLYDRGNSPLHF. CDR3 in DNA: TGTGCCAGCAGCTTGTACGACAGGGGTAATTCACCCCTCCACTTT.

The chain links TRBV28 to TRBJ1-1, with D hard to call. V was cut by 8 bases and J by 5 bases, with 18 bases left in between. The CDR3 is 14 residues long. The germline CDR1 and CDR2 sequences are MDHEN and SYDVKM. CDR3 amino acids: CASGVGPPRTEAFF. The CDR3 DNA is TGTGCCAGCGGAGTTGGCCCCCCAAGGACTGAAGCTTTCTTT.

This sequence joins TRBV9 and TRBJ1-2, with D hard to call. This CDR3 is 13 amino acids long. V shed 2 bases and J shed 4 bases, with 9 bases lying between them. Germline-derived CDR1 and CDR2 are SGDLS and YYNGEE. The CDR3 sequence: CASSVEGVYGYTF. The DNA of the CDR3 is TGTGCCAGCAGCGTCGAGGGAGTCTATGGCTACACCTTC.

Remarks on this clone: Within the sample, other DNA sequences also encode this same CDR3. The J gene is TRBJ2-7, the V gene TRBV5-1; D might be TRBD1 (5 bases). V lost 3 bases, J lost 3 bases, and 7 bases lay in between. The CDR3 contains 12 residues. Per the germline V gene, CDR1 is SGHRS and CDR2 is YFSETQ. CDR3 region: CASSSDSYEQYF. In nucleotides, the CDR3 is TGCGCCAGCAGCTCAGACAGCTACGAGCAGTACTTC.

This clone appeared a few times. The rearrangement joins TRBV4-1 to TRBJ1-2; possible D gene TRBD1, 6 bases. This CDR3 has 14 residues. Per germline, CDR1 MGHRA and CDR2 YSYEKL. Between the trimmed V and J ends, which lost 0 bases and 3 bases, there was a span of 8 bases. CDR3 sequence reads: CASSQEAGDYGYTF. The CDR3, as DNA: TGCGCCAGCAGCCAAGAGGCAGGGGACTATGGCTACACCTTC.

The chain combines TRBV7-9 with TRBJ2-3; no definite D call. CDR3 length: 14 amino acids. CDR1 SEHNR and CDR2 FQNEAQ come from the germline V gene (reference sequence). The V and J ends lost 7 bases and 2 bases respectively, with 13 bases between them. CDR3 residues: CASNQGSITDTQYF. The CDR3 DNA sequence: TGTGCCAGCAACCAAGGCTCGATCACAGATACGCAGTATTTT. The full variable domain, rest sourced from reference TRBV7-9 and TRBJ2-3, is DTGVSQNPRHKITKRGQNVTFRCDPISEHNRLYWYRQTLGQGPEFLTYFQNEAQLEKSRLLSDRFSAERPKGSFSTLEIQRTEQGDSAMYLCASNQGSITDTQYFGPGTRLTVL.

This clone came up once. V is TRBV2 and J is TRBJ1-5; 10 bases agree with TRBD1. The germline V gene has CDR1 SNHLY and CDR2 FYNNEI. Germline trimming cut 5 bases from V and 0 bases from J; bases unmatched to any gene: 7. The CDR3 sequence is 17 residues long. CDR3 sequence: CASSLPDRGLSNQPQHF. CDR3 bases: TGTGCCAGCAGTCTCCCCGACAGGGGGCTTAGCAATCAGCCCCAGCATTTT. Full variable domain (remainder filled in from reference TRBV2 and TRBJ1-5): EPEVTQTPSHQVTQMGQEVILRCVPISNHLYFYWYRQILGQKVEFLVSFYNNEISEKSEIFDDQFSVERPDGSNFTLKIRSTKLEDSAMYFCASSLPDRGLSNQPQHFGDGTRLSIL.

The V and J genes are TRBV10-3 and TRBJ1-1; D remains ambiguous. CDR1 and CDR2 from the germline V gene are ENHRY and SYGVKD. This CDR3 is 14 amino acids long. V gave up 3 bases and J gave up 3 bases, with 11 bases separating them. The CDR3 DNA is TGTGCCATCAGTGAAATGCTGGGAGACACTGAAGCTTTCTTT. It codes for CAISEMLGDTEAFF.

The chain couples TRBV19 to TRBJ1-2; perhaps TRBD1 as D (6 bases). The germline CDR1 and CDR2 sequences are LNHDA and SQIVND (reference sequence). V dropped 4 bases and J dropped 7 bases, with 22 bases sitting between them. The CDR3 length is 16 residues. The CDR3 loop is CASSSQVSGGGSGYTF. In DNA form, the CDR3 reads TGTGCCAGTAGTAGCCAAGTATCCGGGGGCGGGAGTGGCTACACCTTC.

For this clone: Other DNA sequences in this specimen translate into the identical CDR3. The gene calls are TRBV5-1 and TRBJ2-1; 8 bases line up with TRBD2. In germline, CDR1 is SGHRS, CDR2 YFSETQ. CDR3 length: 15 amino acids. The V and J ends lost 0 bases and 7 bases, in that order; junction bases with no gene match: 6. The CDR3 DNA is TGCGCCAGCAGCTTGGTGGCGGGAGGTATGAATGAGCAGTTCTTC. It encodes CASSLVAGGMNEQFF.

The V gene is TRBV19, the J gene TRBJ2-7; TRBD1 is a possible D gene (6 bases). CDR3 length: 16 amino acids. V was cut by 5 bases and J by 2 bases, with 19 bases left in between. The germline V gene has CDR1 LNHDA and CDR2 SQIVND (reference sequence). The CDR3, as DNA: TGTGCCAGTAGTCCCAAACTGAAAGGGGGTGCCTACGAGCAGTACTTC. Protein sequence: CASSPKLKGGAYEQYF.

The chain recombines TRBV5-1 with TRBJ2-5; 12 bases are shared with TRBD2. From germline, CDR1 is SGHRS and CDR2 YFSETQ. The ends lost 3 bases at V and 4 bases at J; junction bases unmatched: 4. The CDR3 has 15 amino acids. CDR3 in DNA: TGCGCCAGCAGCTCTACTAGCGGGAGGATAGAGACCCAGTACTTC. Translated, it gives CASSSTSGRIETQYF.

The rearrangement uses TRBV7-8 and TRBJ1-1; D remains ambiguous. V lost 1 base and J lost 2, with 2 bases in between. Germline CDR1 reads SGHVS; CDR2 reads FQNEAQ. The CDR3 runs 12 residues. The CDR3, as DNA: TGTGCCAGCAGCTTAGACAACACTGAAGCTTTCTTT. It yields the protein CASSLDNTEAFF.

This rearrangement joins TRBV7-9 to TRBJ2-7; TRBD1 aligns across 12 bases. The CDR3 totals 18 residues. The V segment lost 4 bases and the J segment 3 bases; nucleotides outside the gene matches: 13. From germline, CDR1 is SEHNR and CDR2 FQNEAQ (reference sequence). This CDR3 is CASSSAPGQGAEVYEQYF. Written as DNA, the CDR3 is TGTGCCAGCAGCTCGGCCCCGGGACAGGGGGCAGAGGTCTACGAGCAGTACTTC.

The rearrangement links TRBV4-2 to TRBJ2-6, with D possibly TRBD2 on 5 matching bases. V lost 1 base and J lost 5, with 12 bases in between. Looked up from germline, CDR1 is LGHNA and CDR2 is YNFKEQ. This CDR3 spans 16 amino acids. The CDR3 here is CASSQGTDFRANVLTF. DNA of the CDR3: TGTGCCAGCAGCCAAGGGACGGACTTTCGGGCCAACGTCCTGACTTTC.